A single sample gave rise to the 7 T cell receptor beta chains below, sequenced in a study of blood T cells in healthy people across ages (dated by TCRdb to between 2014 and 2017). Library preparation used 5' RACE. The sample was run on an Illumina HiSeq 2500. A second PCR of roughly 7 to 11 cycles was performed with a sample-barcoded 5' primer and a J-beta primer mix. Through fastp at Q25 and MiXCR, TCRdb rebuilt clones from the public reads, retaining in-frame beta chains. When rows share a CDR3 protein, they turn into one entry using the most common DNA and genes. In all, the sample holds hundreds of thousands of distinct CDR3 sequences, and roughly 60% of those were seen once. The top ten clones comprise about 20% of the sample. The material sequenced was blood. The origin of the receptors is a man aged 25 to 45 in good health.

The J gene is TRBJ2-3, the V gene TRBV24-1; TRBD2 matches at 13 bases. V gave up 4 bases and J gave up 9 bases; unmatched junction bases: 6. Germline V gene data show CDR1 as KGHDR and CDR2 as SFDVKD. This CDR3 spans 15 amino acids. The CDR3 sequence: CATSDPGTSGVTQYF. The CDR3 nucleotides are TGTGCCACCAGTGACCCCGGGACTAGCGGGGTAACGCAGTATTTT.

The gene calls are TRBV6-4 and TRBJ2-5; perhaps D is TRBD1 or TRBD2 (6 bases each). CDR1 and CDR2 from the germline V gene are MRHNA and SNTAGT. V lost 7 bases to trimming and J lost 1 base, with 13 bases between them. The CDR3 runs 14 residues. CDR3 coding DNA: TGTGCCAGCATTGCCGGGGGCTTCCAAGAGACCCAGTACTTC. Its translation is CASIAGGFQETQYF.

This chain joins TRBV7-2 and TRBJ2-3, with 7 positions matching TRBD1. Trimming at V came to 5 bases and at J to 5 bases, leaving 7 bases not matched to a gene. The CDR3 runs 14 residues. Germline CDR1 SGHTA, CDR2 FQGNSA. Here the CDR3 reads CASSERGGIDTQYF. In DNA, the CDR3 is TGTGCCAGCAGCGAGAGAGGGGGCATAGATACGCAGTATTTT.

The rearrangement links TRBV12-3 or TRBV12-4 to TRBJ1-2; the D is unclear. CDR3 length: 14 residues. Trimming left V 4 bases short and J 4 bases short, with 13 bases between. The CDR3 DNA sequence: TGTGCCAGCAGTTCTCGGACTGCCGTCTATGGCTACACCTTC. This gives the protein CASSSRTAVYGYTF.

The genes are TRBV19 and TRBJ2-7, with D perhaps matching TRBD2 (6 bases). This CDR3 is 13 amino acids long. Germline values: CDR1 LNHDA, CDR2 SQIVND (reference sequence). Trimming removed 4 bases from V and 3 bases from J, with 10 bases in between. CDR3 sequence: CASSRGEYYEQYF. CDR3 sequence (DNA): TGTGCCAGTAGTAGGGGGGAATACTACGAGCAGTACTTC.

CDR3 region: CASSPGTGGGGYTF. In DNA form, the CDR3 reads TGTGCCAGCAGCCCCGGGACAGGGGGTGGTGGCTACACCTTC. The chain combines TRBV27 with TRBJ1-2, with 11 nucleotides matching TRBD1. This CDR3 comprises 14 residues. Germline CDR1 and CDR2: MNHEY and SMNVEV (reference sequence). The J segment lost 7 bases and the V segment lost 6 bases, leaving 7 bases of the junction unmatched.

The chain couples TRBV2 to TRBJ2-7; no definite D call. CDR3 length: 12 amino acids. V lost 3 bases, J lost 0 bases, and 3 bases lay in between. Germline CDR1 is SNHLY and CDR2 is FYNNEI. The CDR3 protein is CASSDNSYEQYF. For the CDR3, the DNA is TGTGCCAGCAGTGATAACTCCTACGAGCAGTACTTC.